The rows below give T cell receptor beta chains drawn from one sample of a study of cytomegalovirus exposure and HLA in healthy donors. Sequencing used immunoSEQ multiplex PCR; TCRdb keeps in-frame clones, though not all of them. The sample yields roughly 62,000 clones, 70% to 85% seen once. The sample was PBMCs. These receptors were collected from a woman aged 40-49 years in good health and CMV-seropositive. The CDR3 runs from the conserved cysteine through the conserved F or W. Clone size, where shown, is once, few, many, or a class for clones that have expanded.

size: NA; length: 15; J: TRBJ1-1; V: TRBV19; CDR3: CASIPAGQGWTEAFF
size: few; length: 16; J: TRBJ2-1; V: TRBV6-5; CDR3: CASSYSSSGGANEQFF
size: NA; length: 16; J: TRBJ2-2; V: TRBV19; CDR3: CASSIPRGQGTGELFF
size: NA; length: 13; J: TRBJ2-2; V: TRBV12-5; CDR3: CASGPLNTGELFF
size: NA; length: 14; J: TRBJ2-2; V: TRBV30; CDR3: CAWKWTTNTGELFF
size: NA; length: 15; J: TRBJ1-6; V: TRBV12-5; CDR3: CASGFEQGGNSPLHF
size: once; length: 13; J: TRBJ2-5; V: TRBV5-4; CDR3: CASSPIDQETQYF
size: NA; length: 15; J: TRBJ1-4; V: TRBV7-9; CDR3: CASSLGRQLYEKLFF
size: NA; length: 16; J: TRBJ1-1; V: TRBV5-6; CDR3: CASSFTGTGRNTEAFF
size: NA; length: 13; J: TRBJ1-4; V: TRBV6-1; CDR3: CASRQAANEKLFF
size: NA; length: 15; J: TRBJ1-3; V: TRBV4-1; CDR3: CASSQVTGSGNTIYF
size: NA; length: 18; J: TRBJ2-2; V: TRBV18; CDR3: CASSPPGQGILRTGELFF
size: NA; length: 16; J: TRBJ2-7; V: TRBV4-3; CDR3: CASSHSGSAPTYEQYF
size: NA; length: 18; J: TRBJ2-6; V: TRBV5-1; CDR3: CASSLGGTPNSGANVLTF
size: NA; length: 15; J: TRBJ1-4; V: TRBV6-1; CDR3: CASSIRQGRNEKLFF
size: few; length: 15; J: TRBJ2-7; V: TRBV6-6; CDR3: CASSYHGTGTYEQYF
size: few; length: 14; J: TRBJ2-2; V: TRBV11-3; CDR3: CASSLAGYTGELFF
size: NA; length: 15; J: TRBJ2-6; V: TRBV7-9; CDR3: CSSSPDISGANVLTF
size: NA; length: 11; J: TRBJ2-5; V: TRBV30; CDR3: CAWSIRETQYF
size: NA; length: 14; J: TRBJ1-1; V: TRBV30; CDR3: CAWTRGLMNTEAFF
size: NA; length: 14; J: TRBJ2-7; V: TRBV5-5; CDR3: CASSLGGTGYEQYF
size: NA; length: 16; J: TRBJ1-6; V: TRBV6-6; CDR3: CASSPRTGGFNSPLHF
size: few; length: 13; J: TRBJ1-2; V: TRBV9; CDR3: CASSTGQKDGYTF
size: NA; length: 14; J: TRBJ1-2; V: TRBV7-2; CDR3: CASSSPGNNYGYTF
size: NA; length: 15; J: TRBJ1-6; V: TRBV11-2; CDR3: CASSTGGQAGSPLHF
size: NA; length: 17; J: TRBJ1-1; V: TRBV4-1; CDR3: CASSQDQGRGGATEAFF
size: NA; length: 13; J: TRBJ2-7; V: TRBV4-3; CDR3: CASSQVLRGEQYF
size: NA; length: 18; J: NA; V: TRBV18; CDR3: CASSLHAPKGGFTYEQYF
size: NA; length: 15; J: TRBJ1-2; V: TRBV5-6; CDR3: CASSLAGPRGDGYTF
size: NA; length: 15; J: TRBJ2-7; V: TRBV7-8; CDR3: CASSLGTTVSYEQYF
size: NA; length: 14; J: TRBJ1-3; V: TRBV10-3; CDR3: CAISAGTAGNTIYF
size: NA; length: 16; J: TRBJ1-5; V: TRBV5-3; CDR3: CARSSDRSQGNQPQHF
size: few; length: 14; J: TRBJ1-1; V: TRBV5-6; CDR3: CASTTGEIFTEAFF
size: NA; length: 13; J: TRBJ2-4; V: TRBV10-2; CDR3: CASTHGQGHIQYF
size: few; length: 14; J: TRBJ2-3; V: TRBV6-5; CDR3: CASRRAGVQDTQYF
size: NA; length: 15; J: TRBJ1-2; V: TRBV5-1; CDR3: CASSPPLDMDYGYTF
size: NA; length: 14; J: TRBJ1-1; V: TRBV4-1; CDR3: CASSPRAGGTEAFF
size: NA; length: 14; J: TRBJ1-3; V: TRBV5-1; CDR3: CASTRGGAGNTIYF
size: few; length: 12; J: TRBJ1-2; V: TRBV10-2; CDR3: CASSNRNYGYTF
size: once; length: 15; J: TRBJ1-1; V: TRBV18; CDR3: CASSSRTGRNTEAFF
size: once; length: 15; J: TRBJ2-3; V: TRBV5-1; CDR3: CASRLTSGRADTQYF
size: NA; length: 14; J: TRBJ1-1; V: TRBV27; CDR3: CASSPRNRGLKAFF
size: NA; length: 11; J: TRBJ1-4; V: TRBV6-1; CDR3: CAGRGHEKLFF
size: few; length: 17; J: TRBJ2-2; V: TRBV7-9; CDR3: CASSAKAGGNSAGELFF
size: NA; length: 17; J: TRBJ1-1; V: TRBV4-3; CDR3: CASSQDRLQGLNTEAFF
size: NA; length: 15; J: NA; V: TRBV28; CDR3: CASSFRGYYSYEQYF
size: NA; length: 17; J: TRBJ2-1; V: TRBV11-2; CDR3: CASSWNSGSGKDGEQFF
size: NA; length: 16; J: TRBJ2-5; V: TRBV5-4; CDR3: CASSPGLAGGEETQYF
size: NA; length: 15; J: TRBJ2-1; V: TRBV5-6; CDR3: CASSLWDRGWNEQFF